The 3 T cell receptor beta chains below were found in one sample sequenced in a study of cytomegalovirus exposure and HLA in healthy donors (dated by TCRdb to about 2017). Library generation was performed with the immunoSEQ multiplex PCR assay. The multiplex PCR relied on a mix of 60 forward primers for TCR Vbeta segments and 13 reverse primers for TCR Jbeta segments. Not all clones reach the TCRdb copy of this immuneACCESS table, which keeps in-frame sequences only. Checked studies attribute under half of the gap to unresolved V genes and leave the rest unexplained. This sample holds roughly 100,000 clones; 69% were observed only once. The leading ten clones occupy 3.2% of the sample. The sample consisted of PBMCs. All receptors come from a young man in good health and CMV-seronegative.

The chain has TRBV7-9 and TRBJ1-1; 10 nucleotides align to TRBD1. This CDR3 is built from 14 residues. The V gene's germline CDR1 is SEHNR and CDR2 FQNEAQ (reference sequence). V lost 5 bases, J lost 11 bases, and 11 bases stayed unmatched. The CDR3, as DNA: TGTGCCAGCAGCCCCCCCGGGACAGGGGCTCCTGCTTTCTTT. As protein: CASSPPGTGAPAFF.

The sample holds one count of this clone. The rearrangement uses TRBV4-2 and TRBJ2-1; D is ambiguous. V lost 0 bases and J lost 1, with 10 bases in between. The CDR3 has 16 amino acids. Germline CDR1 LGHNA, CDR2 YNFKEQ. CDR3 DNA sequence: TGTGCCAGCAGCCAAGAGAATAGATGGTCCTACAATGAGCAGTTCTTC. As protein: CASSQENRWSYNEQFF.

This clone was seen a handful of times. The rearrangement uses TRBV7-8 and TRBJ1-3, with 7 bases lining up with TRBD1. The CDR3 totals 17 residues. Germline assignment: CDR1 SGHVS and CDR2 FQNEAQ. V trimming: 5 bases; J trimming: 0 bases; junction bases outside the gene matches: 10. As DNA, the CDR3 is TGTGCCAGCAGCCACGGACAGGCTGCCGTCTCTGGAAACACCATATATTTT. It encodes CASSHGQAAVSGNTIYF.